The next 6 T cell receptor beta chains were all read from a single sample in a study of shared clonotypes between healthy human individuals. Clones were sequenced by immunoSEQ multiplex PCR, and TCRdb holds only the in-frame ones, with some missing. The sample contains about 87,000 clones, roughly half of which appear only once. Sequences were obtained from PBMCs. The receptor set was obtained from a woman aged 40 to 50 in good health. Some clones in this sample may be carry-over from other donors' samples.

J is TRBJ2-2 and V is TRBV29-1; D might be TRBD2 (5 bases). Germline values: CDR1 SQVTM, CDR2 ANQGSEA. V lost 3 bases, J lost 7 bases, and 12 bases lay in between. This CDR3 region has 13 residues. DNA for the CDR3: TGCAGCGTTGAGAGAGGGAGTGGCGGGGAGCTGTTTTTT. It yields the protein CSVERGSGGELFF.

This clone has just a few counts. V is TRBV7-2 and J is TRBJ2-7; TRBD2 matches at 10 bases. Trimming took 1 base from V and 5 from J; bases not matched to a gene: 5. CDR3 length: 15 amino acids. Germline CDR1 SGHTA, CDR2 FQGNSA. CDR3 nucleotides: TGTGCCAGCAGCTTAGTGGCTAGCGGGAGCGACGAGCAGTACTTC. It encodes CASSLVASGSDEQYF.

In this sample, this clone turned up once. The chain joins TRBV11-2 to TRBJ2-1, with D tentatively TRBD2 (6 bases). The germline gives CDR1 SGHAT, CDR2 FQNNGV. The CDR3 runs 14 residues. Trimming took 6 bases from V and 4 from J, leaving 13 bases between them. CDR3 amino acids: CASRPGTPYNEQFF. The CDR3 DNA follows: TGTGCCAGCAGGCCCGGGACTCCTTACAATGAGCAGTTCTTC.

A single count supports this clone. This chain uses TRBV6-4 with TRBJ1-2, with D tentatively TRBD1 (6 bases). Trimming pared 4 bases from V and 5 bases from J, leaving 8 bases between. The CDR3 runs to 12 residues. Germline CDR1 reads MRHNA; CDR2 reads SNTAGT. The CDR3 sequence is CASSATGYGYTF. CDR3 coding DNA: TGTGCCAGCAGTGCCACAGGGTATGGCTACACCTTC.

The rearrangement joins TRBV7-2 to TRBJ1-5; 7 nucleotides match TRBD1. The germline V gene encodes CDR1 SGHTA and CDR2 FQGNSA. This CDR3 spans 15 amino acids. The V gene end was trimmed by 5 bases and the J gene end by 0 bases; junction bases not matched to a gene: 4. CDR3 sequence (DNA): TGTGCCAGCAGCCGTCAGGGGGTTAGCAATCAGCCCCAGCATTTT. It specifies CASSRQGVSNQPQHF.

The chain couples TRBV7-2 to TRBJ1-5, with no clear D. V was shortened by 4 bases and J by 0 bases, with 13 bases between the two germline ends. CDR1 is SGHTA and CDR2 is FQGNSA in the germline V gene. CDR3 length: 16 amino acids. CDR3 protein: CASSSTGGYSNQPQHF. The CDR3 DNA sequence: TGTGCCAGCAGCTCCACGGGAGGGTATAGCAATCAGCCCCAGCATTTT.